This T cell receptor (beta chain) came from a study of T cell repertoires in cytomegalovirus infection. Whole-study context: HLA-B-restricted CMV epitopes that are well studied, plus recently identified HLA-C-restricted ones, were used by the study. Public TCR beta signatures provided an indication of both CMV infection and a matching HLA type. Whole-study findings and limits: HLA-C-restricted CMV-specific TCR beta clonotypes prevailed in the ex vivo response. Identification of carriers of CMV plus the relevant HLA was achieved through cumulative public TCR beta family frequency.

This clonotype occurred a few times. The antigen remains unidentified. TCRdb reprocessed the reads with MiXCR, giving one entry per CDR3 protein. The table records about 900,000 distinct CDR3 sequences, around a third of them present only once. CDR3 length: 18 residues. With 0 bases clipped from V and 1 base from J, the junction kept 10 bases outside the gene matches. Per the germline V gene, CDR1 is KGHDR and CDR2 is SFDVKD. This sample comprised cultured CD8+ T cells from PBMCs, obtained from culture after CMV antigen stimulation. The clonotype originates from a human donor in good health (CMV status not recorded). Some clones in this sample may be carry-over from other donors' samples. V and J are TRBV24-1 and TRBJ1-2; 7 positions match TRBD1. CDR3 loop: CATSDLQGQKTNNYGYTF. CDR3 in DNA: TGTGCCACCAGTGATTTGCAGGGACAGAAGACGAATAACTATGGCTACACCTTC.